The rows below give T cell receptor beta chains drawn from one sample of a study of blood T cells in healthy people across ages. Via MiXCR, TCRdb re-called the 5' RACE reads, giving one row per CDR3 protein. The sample holds some 940,000 distinct CDR3 sequences, roughly 29% seen once. This same sample was also taken into another study, of T cells of mothers and their children.

The sequencing input was blood. The receptor source for this set is a woman aged 35 to 49 in good health. CDR3s include the opening cysteine and the closing phenylalanine or tryptophan. D genes are given only for firm matches. Part of the rows lack a size; the others show once, few, many or a class for expanded clones.

NA	NA	TRBV5-1	TRBJ2-5	TGCGCCAGCGGTTCCGGGACCACCTCCGGCGAGCAGAACTTC	CASGSGTTSGEQNF
NA	many	TRBV10-3	TRBJ2-7	TGTGCCATCAGTGGTACAGGAGGAACCTACGAGCAGTACTTC	CAISGTGGTYEQYF
TRBD1	many	TRBV7-8	TRBJ2-1	TGTGCCAGCAGCCTACAGGGGTCAATTGAGCAGTTCTTC	CASSLQGSIEQFF
TRBD2	once	TRBV27	TRBJ2-1	TGTGCCAGCACTACTAGCGGGAGAGGAAATGAGCAGTTCTTC	CASTTSGRGNEQFF
NA	few	TRBV7-6	TRBJ2-3	TGTGCCAGCAGTCCAGATCTGGTAGATACGCAGTATTTT	CASSPDLVDTQYF
TRBD2	many	TRBV6-2/TRBV6-3	TRBJ2-7	TGTGCCAGCAGTTACTCGAGCTTGCGGGGGACCCGCTACGAGCAGTACTTC	CASSYSSLRGTRYEQYF
NA	many	TRBV13	TRBJ2-3	TGTGCCAGCAGCTTAGCGCGGGGAATGGCAGATACGCAGTATTTT	CASSLARGMADTQYF
NA	NA	TRBV27	TRBJ1-5	TGTGCCAGCAGTATTTCCAGGGATCAGCCCCGGCATTTT	CASSISRDQPRHF
TRBD1	few	TRBV28	TRBJ2-5	TGTGCCAACAGGGACAGGGGGGAGGTGGGAGAGACCCAGTACTTC	CANRDRGEVGETQYF
TRBD1	NA	TRBV7-2	TRBJ2-7	TGTGCCAGCAGTACCGACAGGGGTCGTTGCTACGAGCAGTACTTC	CASSTDRGRCYEQYF
TRBD1	NA	TRBV7-2	TRBJ2-7	TGTGCCAGCAGACCTCAACCGGGACAGGGTTACTACGAGCAGTACTTC	CASRPQPGQGYYEQYF
NA	once	TRBV24-1	TRBJ2-1	TGTGCCACCAGCGAACAGGCCTCCTACGAGCAGTTCTTC	CATSEQASYEQFF
NA	few	TRBV11-3	TRBJ2-1	TGTGCCAGCAGGAGCGAGGGGACCTCCAATGAGCAGTTCTTC	CASRSEGTSNEQFF
TRBD1	NA	TRBV4-1	TRBJ2-1	TGCGCCAGCAGCCAAGATGGGACAGGGGTCCTTGAGCAGTTCTTC	CASSQDGTGVLEQFF
NA	NA	TRBV6-1	TRBJ2-3	TGTGCCAGCAGTATTGGAACCGGGGATTTCTCTAGCACAGATACGCAGTATTTT	CASSIGTGDFSSTDTQYF